This T cell receptor (beta chain) appears in the sequencing data of a study of blood T cell repertoires in COVID-19. CDR1 and CDR2 (germline): SGHTA, FQGTGA. This CDR3 comprises 15 residues. V lost 5 bases, J lost 5 bases, and 16 bases lay in between. In the study's own analysis: From reference gene primer amplification, estimates of nucleated cell counts were derived. Repertoires were generated with immunoSEQ multiplex PCR, while TCRdb's copy carries only in-frame clones and drops some. Clone size and the V and J calls come from that table; the DNA yielded D and trimming. The sample records about 200,000 clones, 75% to 85% being singletons.

The sequenced material came from PBMCs or T cells enriched from blood (not recorded which). This chain connects TRBV7-3 to TRBJ1-5; D might be TRBD1 (5 bases). This clonotype was obtained from a woman in her fifties or sixties with acute COVID-19. CDR3 DNA sequence: TGTGCCAGCAGCCTCTTCCGGGCGGGGGATCAGCCCCAGCATTTT. Its protein is CASSLFRAGDQPQHF.